This is a list of T cell receptor beta chains from one sample in a study of breast tumors, draining lymph nodes, adjacent tissues. TCRdb called the multiplex PCR reads again in MiXCR, with one record for every CDR3 protein. The sample carries about 300,000 distinct CDR3 sequences, roughly 30% recorded once. Source material: axillary lymph node tissue. The receptor set was obtained from a female donor with breast cancer. Some clones in this sample may be carry-over from other donors' samples. CDR3s include the opening cysteine and the closing phenylalanine or tryptophan. The order of the fields is CDR3 protein, CDR3 DNA, J gene, D gene, V gene, clone size. The D gene is left open where the match is weak. Rows give clone size only sometimes, using once, few, many, or a class for an expanded clone.

CASSPFGQTEQYF,TGTGCCAGTAGTCCCTTCGGACAGACCGAGCAGTACTTC,TRBJ2-7,-,TRBV19,-
CATRGSAGPFTDTQYF,TGTGCCACCCGAGGGTCGGCGGGACCCTTCACAGATACGCAGTATTTT,TRBJ2-3,-,TRBV24-1,many
CASTLGSKGFAEAFF,TGCGCCAGCACCTTGGGGAGTAAAGGATTCGCTGAAGCTTTCTTT,TRBJ1-1,-,TRBV5-1,few
CASSVLGTEAFF,TGTGCCAGTAGTGTCCTGGGAACTGAAGCTTTCTTT,TRBJ1-1,-,TRBV19,-
CSARRGQGDPHF,TGCAGTGCTAGACGCGGACAGGGGGACCCCCACTTT,TRBJ1-6,TRBD1,TRBV20-1,-
CASSGRQGAHEQYF,TGTGCCAGCTCCGGAAGACAGGGGGCCCACGAGCAGTACTTC,TRBJ2-7,TRBD1,TRBV11-2,many
CAWSVDSGYGYTF,TGTGCCTGGAGTGTAGACAGTGGCTATGGCTACACCTTC,TRBJ1-2,-,TRBV30,few
CASSASHGQADYGYTF,TGTGCCAGCAGTGCTAGTCACGGACAGGCCGACTATGGCTACACCTTC,TRBJ1-2,TRBD1,TRBV25-1,-
CASTHRIAGLQETQYF,TGTGCCAGCACCCACCGAATCGCAGGACTTCAAGAGACCCAGTACTTC,TRBJ2-5,-,TRBV6-5,-
CASSLGQAGRGYTF,TGTGCCAGCAGTCTCGGGCAGGCGGGCAGGGGCTACACCTTC,TRBJ1-2,-,TRBV6-1,-
CASSLGLAATNTGELFF,TGTGCCAGCAGCTTAGGGCTAGCGGCGACTAACACCGGGGAGCTGTTTTTT,TRBJ2-2,TRBD2,TRBV7-9,many
CASSSGGGPSYEQYF,TGTGCCAGCAGCAGTGGGGGAGGGCCGTCCTACGAGCAGTACTTC,TRBJ2-7,TRBD2,TRBV9,many
CASSPGPSGETQYF,TGTGCCAGCAGCCCTGGCCCTAGCGGAGAGACCCAGTACTTC,TRBJ2-5,TRBD2,TRBV7-2,many
CSVDGAGSGNEQFF,TGCAGCGTTGATGGGGCGGGATCAGGCAATGAGCAGTTCTTC,TRBJ2-1,-,TRBV29-1,-
CAFRTSGRGAVNYGYTF,TGTGCCTTCAGAACTAGCGGGAGGGGAGCAGTAAACTATGGCTACACCTTC,TRBJ1-2,-,TRBV24-1,-
CASSFFQDRVGDEQYF,TGTGCCAGCAGCTTTTTCCAGGACAGGGTCGGGGACGAGCAGTACTTC,TRBJ2-7,-,TRBV12-1,-
CSARGTGSEPQHF,TGCAGTGCTAGAGGGACAGGGTCCGAGCCCCAGCATTTT,TRBJ1-5,TRBD1,TRBV20-1,many
CSSSTGRYGYTF,TGCAGCAGTTCGACAGGGAGGTATGGCTACACCTTC,TRBJ1-2,TRBD1,TRBV29-1,-
CSASTVAVQKLHLRF,-,TRBJ2-6,-,TRBV20-1,-
CASSIETGEVYEKLFF,TGTGCCAGTAGTATTGAGACAGGGGAGGTCTATGAAAAACTGTTTTTT,TRBJ1-4,TRBD1,TRBV19,many
CATSRGGTPGANVLTF,TGTGCCACCAGCAGAGGAGGCACGCCGGGGGCCAACGTCCTGACTTTC,TRBJ2-6,-,TRBV15,-
CAGSGGTDTQYF,TGTGCCGGCAGTGGAGGCACAGATACGCAGTATTTT,TRBJ2-3,-,TRBV27,-
CATSSLSTSGRAETQYF,TGTGCCACCAGTTCGCTGTCCACTAGCGGGAGGGCGGAGACCCAGTACTTC,TRBJ2-5,TRBD2,TRBV15,many
CASSHTRAGLTSGELFF,TGTGCCAGCTCCCATACTCGGGCGGGTCTGACATCCGGGGAGCTGTTTTTT,TRBJ2-2,-,TRBV7-9,many
CASSLISTGFQETQYF,TGTGCCAGCAGCTTGATCAGCACCGGGTTCCAAGAGACCCAGTACTTC,TRBJ2-5,-,TRBV5-5,many
CSARPAGVYEQYF,TGCAGTGCCAGGCCCGCGGGAGTCTACGAGCAGTACTTC,TRBJ2-7,TRBD2,TRBV20-1,-